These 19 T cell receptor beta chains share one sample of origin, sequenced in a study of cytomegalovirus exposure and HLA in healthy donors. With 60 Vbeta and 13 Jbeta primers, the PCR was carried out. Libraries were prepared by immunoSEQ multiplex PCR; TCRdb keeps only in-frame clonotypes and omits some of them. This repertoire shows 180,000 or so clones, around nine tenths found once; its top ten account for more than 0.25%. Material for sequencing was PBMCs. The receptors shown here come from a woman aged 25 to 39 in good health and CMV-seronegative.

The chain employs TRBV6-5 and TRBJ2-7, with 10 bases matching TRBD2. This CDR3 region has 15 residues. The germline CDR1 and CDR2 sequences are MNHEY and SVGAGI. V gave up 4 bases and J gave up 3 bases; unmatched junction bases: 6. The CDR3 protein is CASSSLAGVGYEQYF. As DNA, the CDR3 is TGTGCCAGCAGTTCTCTAGCGGGAGTCGGCTACGAGCAGTACTTC.

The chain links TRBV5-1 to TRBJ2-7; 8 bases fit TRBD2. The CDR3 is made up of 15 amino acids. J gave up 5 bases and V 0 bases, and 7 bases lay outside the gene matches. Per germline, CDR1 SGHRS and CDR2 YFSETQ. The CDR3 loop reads CASSLAGGFTHEQYF. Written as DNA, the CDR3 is TGCGCCAGCAGCTTGGCGGGAGGGTTCACCCACGAGCAGTACTTC.

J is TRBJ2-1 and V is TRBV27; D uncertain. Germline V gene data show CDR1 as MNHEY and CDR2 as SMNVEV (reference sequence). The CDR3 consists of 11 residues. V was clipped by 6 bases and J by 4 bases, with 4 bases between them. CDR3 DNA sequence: TGTGCCAGCAGCCAGTACAATGAGCAGTTCTTC. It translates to CASSQYNEQFF.

CDR3 sequence reads: CASSVSGGRTGELFF. CDR3 nucleotides: TGTGCCAGCAGTGTTTCGGGGGGGCGCACCGGGGAGCTGTTTTTT. This chain joins TRBV2 and TRBJ2-2; 8 positions match TRBD2. Germline V gene sequence: CDR1 SNHLY, CDR2 FYNNEI. The V and J ends lost 4 bases and 4 bases, in that order; junction bases with no gene match: 5. The CDR3 has 15 amino acids.

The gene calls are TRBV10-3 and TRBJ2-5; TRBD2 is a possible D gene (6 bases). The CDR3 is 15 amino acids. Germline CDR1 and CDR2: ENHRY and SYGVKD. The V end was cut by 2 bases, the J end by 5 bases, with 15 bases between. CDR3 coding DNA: TGTGCCATCAGTGAGGAGACCCCGGGAGAGGAGACCCAGTACTTC. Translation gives CAISEETPGEETQYF.

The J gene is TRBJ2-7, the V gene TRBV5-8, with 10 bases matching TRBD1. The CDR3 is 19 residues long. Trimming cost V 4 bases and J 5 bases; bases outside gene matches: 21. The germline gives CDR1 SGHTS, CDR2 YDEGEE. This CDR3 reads CASSGGTGVGSGEPHEQYF. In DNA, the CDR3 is TGTGCCAGCAGCGGGGGGACAGGGGTTGGGAGCGGGGAGCCCCACGAGCAGTACTTC.

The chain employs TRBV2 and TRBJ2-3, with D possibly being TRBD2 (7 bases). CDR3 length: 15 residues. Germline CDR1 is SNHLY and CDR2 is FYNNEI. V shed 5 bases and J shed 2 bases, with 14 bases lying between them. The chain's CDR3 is CASSLAGALTDTQYF. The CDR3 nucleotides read TGTGCCAGCAGTCTGGCGGGGGCCCTCACAGATACGCAGTATTTT.

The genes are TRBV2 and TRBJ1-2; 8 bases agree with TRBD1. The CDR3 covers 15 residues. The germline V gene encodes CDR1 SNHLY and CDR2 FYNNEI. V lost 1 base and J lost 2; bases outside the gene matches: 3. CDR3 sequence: CASSEGQGANYGYTF. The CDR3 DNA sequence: TGTGCCAGCAGTGAAGGCCAGGGGGCGAACTATGGCTACACCTTC.

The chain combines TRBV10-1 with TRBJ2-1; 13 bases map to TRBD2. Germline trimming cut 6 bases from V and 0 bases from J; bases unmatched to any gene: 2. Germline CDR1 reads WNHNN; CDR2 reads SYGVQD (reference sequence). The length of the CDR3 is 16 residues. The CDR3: CASRGTSGNSYNEQFF. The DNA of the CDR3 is TGCGCCAGCAGGGGGACTAGCGGGAACTCCTACAATGAGCAGTTCTTC.

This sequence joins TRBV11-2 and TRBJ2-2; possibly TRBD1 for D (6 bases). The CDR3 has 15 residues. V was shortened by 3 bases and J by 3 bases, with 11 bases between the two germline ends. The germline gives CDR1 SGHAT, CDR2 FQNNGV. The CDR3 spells CASSFRDTYTGELFF. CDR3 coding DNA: TGTGCCAGCAGCTTCCGGGACACCTACACCGGGGAGCTGTTTTTT.

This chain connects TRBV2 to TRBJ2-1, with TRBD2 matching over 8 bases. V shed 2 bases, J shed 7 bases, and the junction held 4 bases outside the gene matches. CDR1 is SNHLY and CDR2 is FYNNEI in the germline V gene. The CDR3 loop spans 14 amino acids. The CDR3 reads CASSELAGINEQFF. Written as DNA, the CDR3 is TGTGCCAGCAGTGAATTAGCGGGGATTAATGAGCAGTTCTTC.

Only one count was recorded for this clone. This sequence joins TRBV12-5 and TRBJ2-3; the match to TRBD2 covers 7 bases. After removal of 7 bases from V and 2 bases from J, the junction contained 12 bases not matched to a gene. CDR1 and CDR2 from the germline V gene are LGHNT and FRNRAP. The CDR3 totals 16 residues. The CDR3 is CASAQGLGPSTDTQYF. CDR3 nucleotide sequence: TGTGCTAGTGCACAAGGACTAGGGCCCTCCACAGATACGCAGTATTTT.

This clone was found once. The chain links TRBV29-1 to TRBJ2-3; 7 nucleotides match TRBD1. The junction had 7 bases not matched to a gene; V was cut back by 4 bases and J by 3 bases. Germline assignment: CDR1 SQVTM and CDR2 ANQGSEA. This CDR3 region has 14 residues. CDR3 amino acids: CSVVTGVRTDTQYF. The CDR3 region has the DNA TGCAGCGTTGTTACAGGGGTTAGGACAGATACGCAGTATTTT.

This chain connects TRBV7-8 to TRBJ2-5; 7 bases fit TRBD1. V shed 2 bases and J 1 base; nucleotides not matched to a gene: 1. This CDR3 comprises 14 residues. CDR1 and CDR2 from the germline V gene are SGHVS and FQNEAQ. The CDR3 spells CASSLQGVQETQYF. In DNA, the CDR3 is TGTGCCAGCAGCTTACAGGGGGTCCAAGAGACCCAGTACTTC.

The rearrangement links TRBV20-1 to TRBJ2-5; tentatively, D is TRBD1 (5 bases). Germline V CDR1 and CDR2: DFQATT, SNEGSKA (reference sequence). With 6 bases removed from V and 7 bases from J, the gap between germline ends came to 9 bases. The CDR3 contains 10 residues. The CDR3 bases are TGCAGTGCCAAAAGGGGGACCCAGTACTTC. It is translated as CSAKRGTQYF.

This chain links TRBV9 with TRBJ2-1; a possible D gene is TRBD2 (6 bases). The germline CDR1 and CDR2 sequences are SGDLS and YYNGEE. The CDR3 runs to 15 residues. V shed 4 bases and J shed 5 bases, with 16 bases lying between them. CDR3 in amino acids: CASSSLAGLNNEQFF. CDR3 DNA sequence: TGTGCCAGCAGCTCCCTGGCGGGGCTTAACAATGAGCAGTTCTTC.

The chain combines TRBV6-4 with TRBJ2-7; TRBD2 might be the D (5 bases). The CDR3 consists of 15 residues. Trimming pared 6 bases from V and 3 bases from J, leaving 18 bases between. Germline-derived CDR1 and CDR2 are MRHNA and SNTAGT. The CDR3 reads CASSPVRTGIYEQYF. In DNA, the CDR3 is TGTGCCAGCAGCCCCGTAAGAACGGGAATCTACGAGCAGTACTTC.

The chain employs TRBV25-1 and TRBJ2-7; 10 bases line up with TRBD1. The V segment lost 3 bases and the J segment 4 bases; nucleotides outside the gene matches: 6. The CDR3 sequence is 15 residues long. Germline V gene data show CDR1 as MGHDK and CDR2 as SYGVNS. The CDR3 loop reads CASSETTGGDYEQYF. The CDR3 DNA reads TGTGCCAGCAGTGAGACGACAGGGGGCGATTACGAGCAGTACTTC.

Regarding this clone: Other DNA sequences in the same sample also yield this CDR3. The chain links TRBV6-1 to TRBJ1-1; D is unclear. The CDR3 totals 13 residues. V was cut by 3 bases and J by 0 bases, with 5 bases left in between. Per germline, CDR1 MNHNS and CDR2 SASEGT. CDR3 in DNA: TGTGCCAGCAGTGAGGGCTTGAACACTGAAGCTTTCTTT. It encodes CASSEGLNTEAFF.